The present TCR beta chain was sequenced within a study of blood T cell repertoires in COVID-19. In terms of age and location, participants ranged from about 18 to 89 years and lived in 24 US areas. Categorization into cohorts depended on clinical history that participants reported. Cohort 3 recovered donors had two negative PCRs, clearance, or symptom resolution. Per the authors' pipeline: Amplification of reference gene primers provided the estimated nucleated cell counts. The data were produced by immunoSEQ multiplex PCR, yet TCRdb's version contains in-frame clones alone and is incomplete. For V, J and clone size, that table is used; D and trimming come from the DNA. This table holds about 280,000 clones, around 88% found once. This CDR3 has 16 residues. CDR1 and CDR2 (germline): MNHEY, SMNVEV (reference sequence). The ends lost 6 bases at V and 1 base at J; junction bases unmatched: 11.

What was sequenced was PBMCs or T cells enriched from blood (not recorded which). This TCR was sampled from a woman in her thirties or forties who had recovered from COVID-19. This rearrangement joins TRBV27 to TRBJ1-1; 7 bases fit TRBD1. CDR3 amino acids: CASRPQQGSGNTEAFF. CDR3 DNA: TGTGCCAGCAGGCCACAACAGGGGTCCGGGAACACTGAAGCTTTCTTT.